The 20 T cell receptor beta chains in this list originate from one sample, sequenced in a study of blood T cells in healthy people across ages. The authors ran a second PCR of about 6 to 11 cycles using a sample-barcoded 5' primer and a J-beta primer mix. MiXCR, run by TCRdb on the 5' RACE reads, gives a single entry per CDR3 protein. The sample has around 1,000,000 distinct CDR3 sequences; roughly two fifths are singletons. The sequenced material came from blood. The receptors were sampled from a young man in good health.

This clonotype was seen a few times. This chain connects TRBV29-1 to TRBJ1-4; no firm D call. The V and J ends lost 4 bases and 8 bases respectively, with 14 bases between them. The CDR3 consists of 13 residues. CDR1 and CDR2 (germline): SQVTM, ANQGSEA. Written as DNA, the CDR3 is TGCAGCGTTGGCGACACATTAGGGGAAAAACTGTTTTTT. Its protein is CSVGDTLGEKLFF.

The gene calls are TRBV4-1 and TRBJ1-1; D might be TRBD1 (5 bases). The CDR3 length is 16 residues. V dropped 3 bases and J dropped 3 bases, with 17 bases sitting between them. Germline V gene data show CDR1 as MGHRA and CDR2 as YSYEKL. This chain's CDR3 is CASSHRMRGGDTEAFF. The CDR3 DNA follows: TGCGCCAGCAGCCATCGAATGAGGGGCGGAGACACTGAAGCTTTCTTT.

The J gene is TRBJ1-5, the V gene TRBV7-2; TRBD1 might be the D (5 bases). The CDR3 runs 15 residues. The germline V and J ends were trimmed by 1 base and 0 bases, with 7 bases remaining between them. Germline values: CDR1 SGHTA, CDR2 FQGNSA. The CDR3 region is CASSLGRDSNQPQHF. CDR3 in DNA: TGTGCCAGCAGCTTAGGCAGGGATAGCAATCAGCCCCAGCATTTT.

This clonotype was seen only a few times. The chain joins TRBV9 to TRBJ1-2; tentative D call: TRBD1 (5 bases). The germline gives CDR1 SGDLS, CDR2 YYNGEE. V shed 3 bases and J shed 0 bases, with 9 bases lying between them. CDR3 length: 14 amino acids. CDR3 loop: CASSGGDPNYGYTF. The CDR3 DNA is TGTGCCAGCAGCGGAGGGGATCCTAACTATGGCTACACCTTC.

This clonotype was counted ten times or more. CDR3 DNA sequence: TGTGCCAGCTCAGAACAGGGATTTGACTATGGCTACACCTTC. It translates to CASSEQGFDYGYTF. The rearrangement links TRBV18 to TRBJ1-2; D possibly corresponds to TRBD1 (6 bases). Germline CDR1 is KGHSH and CDR2 is LQKENI. Trimming took 5 bases from V and 3 from J, leaving 13 bases between them. The CDR3 runs to 14 residues.

This clonotype has a handful of counts. The genes are TRBV7-3 and TRBJ2-1; D is perhaps TRBD2 (6 bases). This CDR3 is 14 amino acids long. V was clipped by 0 bases and J by 8 bases, with 11 bases between them. Germline lookup yields CDR1 SGHTA and CDR2 FQGTGA. The CDR3 DNA reads TGTGCCAGCAGCTTAACGGGACTCCTGGATGAGCAGTTCTTC. Protein sequence: CASSLTGLLDEQFF.

The gene calls are TRBV5-1 and TRBJ1-5, with D possibly TRBD1 on 5 matching bases. Germline V CDR1 and CDR2: SGHRS, YFSETQ. V was cut by 2 bases and J by 3 bases, with 15 bases left in between. This CDR3 has 16 amino acids. CDR3 coding DNA: TGCGCCAGCAGCTTTTCCCCAGACAGATTCAATCAGCCCCAGCATTTT. Protein product: CASSFSPDRFNQPQHF. Supplemented by reference TRBV5-1 and TRBJ1-5, the full variable domain reads KAGVTQTPRYLIKTRGQQVTLSCSPISGHRSVSWYQQTPGQGLQFLFEYFSETQRNKGNFPGRFSGRQFSNSRSEMNVSTLELGDSALYLCASSFSPDRFNQPQHFGDGTRLSIL.

This chain connects TRBV6-1 to TRBJ2-5; 10 bases map to TRBD2. There are 15 residues in the CDR3. Germline-derived CDR1 and CDR2 are MNHNS and SASEGT. V lost 6 bases to trimming and J lost 11 bases; unmatched junction nucleotides: 15. Here the CDR3 DNA reads TGTGCCAGCAGCCGACTAGCGGGTAAAGGGGATGAGCAGTACTTC. Encoded protein: CASSRLAGKGDEQYF.

The chain carries TRBV12-5 and TRBJ2-2; 13 nucleotides agree with TRBD2. From germline, CDR1 is LGHNT and CDR2 FRNRAP. The CDR3 has 19 amino acids. Trimming took 1 base from V and 2 from J; bases not matched to a gene: 7. CDR3: CASGLAPGLAGPNTGELFF. CDR3 coding DNA: TGTGCTAGTGGTTTGGCACCGGGACTAGCGGGGCCTAACACCGGGGAGCTGTTTTTT.

This chain connects TRBV7-2 to TRBJ1-2, with D unresolved. The length of the CDR3 is 13 residues. Germline values: CDR1 SGHTA, CDR2 FQGNSA. Trimming cost V 1 base and J 4 bases, with 7 bases left between them. CDR3 bases: TGTGCCAGCAGCTTAGATACCATCTATGGCTACACCTTC. The encoded protein is CASSLDTIYGYTF.

As regards this clonotype: Relative to the germline gene, one junction end is altered; a read error may explain this. CDR3 sequence reads: CSAGGGGDQETKYF. CDR3 sequence (DNA): TGCAGTGCTGGGGGTGGGGGAGACCAAGAGACCAAGTACTTC. The chain joins TRBV20-1 to TRBJ2-5; tentatively, D is TRBD1 or TRBD2 (5 bases each). Germline values: CDR1 DFQATT, CDR2 SNEGSKA (reference sequence). CDR3 length equals 14 residues.

This chain links TRBV7-9 with TRBJ1-3, with no clear D. CDR1 SEHNR and CDR2 FQNEAQ come from the germline V gene (reference sequence). Trimming removed 5 bases from V and 8 bases from J, with 13 bases in between. There are 13 residues in the CDR3. This CDR3 is CASSIELADTIYF. The CDR3 DNA sequence: TGTGCCAGCAGCATAGAGCTTGCGGACACCATATATTTT.

There are a few counts of this clonotype. The genes are TRBV9 and TRBJ2-3; possible D gene TRBD2, 5 bases. Per the germline V gene, CDR1 is SGDLS and CDR2 is YYNGEE. The V end was cut by 3 bases, the J end by 3 bases, with 17 bases between. The length of the CDR3 is 16 residues. The CDR3 nucleotides are TGTGCCAGCAGCGGTCCGGGGAACGGGCGTACAGATACGCAGTATTTT. As protein: CASSGPGNGRTDTQYF.

About this clonotype: The junction shows a germline mismatch at one end, possibly a read error. This CDR3 reads CASNQEGRLSGYTF. Here the CDR3 DNA reads TGCGCCAGCAACCAAGAGGGCAGATTGTCGGGCTACACCTTC. The V and J genes are TRBV4-3 and TRBJ1-2; unclear D gene. The CDR3 totals 14 residues. Germline CDR1 is LGHNA and CDR2 is YSLEER.

V is TRBV7-2 and J is TRBJ2-1; no clear D gene. The tail of the sequence fits TRBJ2-7 better, so the J call may be wrong. CDR1 is SGHTA, CDR2 FQGNSA, per germline. The CDR3 runs 15 residues. CDR3 region: CASSLGTFSYNEQYF. CDR3 DNA sequence: TGTGCCAGCAGCTTAGGCACCTTCTCCTACAATGAGCAGTACTTC.

This clonotype was recorded a few times. The chain links TRBV20-1 to TRBJ2-7; TRBD1 might be the D (5 bases). Germline V gives CDR1 DFQATT, CDR2 SNEGSKA (reference sequence). The V end lost 0 bases, the J end lost 3 bases, and 9 bases lay between the germline ends. This CDR3 has 13 amino acids. This CDR3 reads CSARDSRDYEQYF. The CDR3 coding sequence is TGCAGTGCTAGAGACTCCAGGGACTACGAGCAGTACTTC.

This clonotype has only a few counts. V and J are TRBV20-1 and TRBJ1-2, with D unclear. The CDR3 has 12 amino acids. Germline V CDR1 and CDR2: DFQATT, SNEGSKA (reference sequence). With 0 bases removed from V and 5 bases from J, the gap between germline ends came to 7 bases. CDR3 sequence (DNA): TGCAGTGCTAGAGAAAGTCCTTATGGCTACACCTTC. Encoded protein: CSARESPYGYTF.

This clonotype has just a few counts. The rearrangement uses TRBV14 and TRBJ1-1, with no clear D. The V and J ends lost 0 bases and 6 bases respectively, with 2 bases between them. Germline-derived CDR1 and CDR2 are SGHDN and FVKESK. The CDR3 covers 11 residues. The CDR3 DNA is TGTGCCAGCAGCCAAGACTCTGAAGCTTTCTTT. Translation gives CASSQDSEAFF.

The V call is TRBV3-1, the J call TRBJ1-2; tentative D call: TRBD1 (6 bases). CDR1 and CDR2 (germline): LGHDT, YNNKEL (reference sequence). Trimming cost V 5 bases and J 4 bases, with 14 bases left between them. This CDR3 has 14 amino acids. In DNA, the CDR3 is TGTGCCAGCAGCGTTTCTGCAGGGGCCTATGGCTACACCTTC. This codes for CASSVSAGAYGYTF.

In its sample, this clonotype was seen many times. The V gene is TRBV20-1, the J gene TRBJ2-7; tentative D call: TRBD2 (6 bases). This CDR3 contains 13 residues. Germline V gene lookup returns CDR1 DFQATT and CDR2 SNEGSKA (reference sequence). CDR3 residues: CSADRDFDNEQYF. CDR3 DNA sequence: TGCAGCGCCGACCGGGACTTCGACAATGAGCAGTACTTC.